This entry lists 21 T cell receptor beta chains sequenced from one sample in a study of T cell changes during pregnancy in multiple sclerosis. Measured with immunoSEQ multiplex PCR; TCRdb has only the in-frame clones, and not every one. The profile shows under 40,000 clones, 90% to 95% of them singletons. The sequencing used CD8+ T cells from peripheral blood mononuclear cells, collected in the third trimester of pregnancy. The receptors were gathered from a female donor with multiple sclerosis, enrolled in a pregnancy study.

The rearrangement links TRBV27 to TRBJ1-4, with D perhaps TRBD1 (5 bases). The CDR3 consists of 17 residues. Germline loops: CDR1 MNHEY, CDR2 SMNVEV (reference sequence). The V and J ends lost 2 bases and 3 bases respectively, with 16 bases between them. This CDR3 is CASSLIGGLGANEKLFF. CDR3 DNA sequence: TGTGCCAGCAGTTTAATTGGGGGGTTGGGCGCTAATGAAAAACTGTTTTTT.

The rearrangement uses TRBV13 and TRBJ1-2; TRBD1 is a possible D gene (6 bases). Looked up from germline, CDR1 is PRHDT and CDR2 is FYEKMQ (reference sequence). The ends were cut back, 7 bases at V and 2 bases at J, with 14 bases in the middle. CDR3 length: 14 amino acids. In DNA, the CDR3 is TGTGCCAGCACCACCCGGGGGGCGAACTATGGCTACACCTTC. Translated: CASTTRGANYGYTF.

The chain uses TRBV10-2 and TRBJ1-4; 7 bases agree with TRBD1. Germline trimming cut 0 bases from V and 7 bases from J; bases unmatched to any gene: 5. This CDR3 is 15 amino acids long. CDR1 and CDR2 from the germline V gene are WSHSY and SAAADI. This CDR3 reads CASSESRGTAEKLFF. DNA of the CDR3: TGCGCCAGCAGTGAGTCCAGGGGGACGGCTGAAAAACTGTTTTTT.

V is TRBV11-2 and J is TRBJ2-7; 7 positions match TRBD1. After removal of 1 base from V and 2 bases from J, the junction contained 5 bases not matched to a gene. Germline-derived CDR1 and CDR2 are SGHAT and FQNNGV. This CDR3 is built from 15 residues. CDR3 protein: CASSLGQGYTYEQYF. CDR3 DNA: TGTGCCAGCAGCTTAGGACAGGGTTACACCTACGAGCAGTACTTC.

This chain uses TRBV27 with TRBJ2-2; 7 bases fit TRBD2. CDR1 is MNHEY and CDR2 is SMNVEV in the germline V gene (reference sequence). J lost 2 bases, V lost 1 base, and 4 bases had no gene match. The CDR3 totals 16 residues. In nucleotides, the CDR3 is TGTGCCAGCAGTTTATTGGGGGGGTTAAACACCGGGGAGCTGTTTTTT. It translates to CASSLLGGLNTGELFF.

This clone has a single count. The CDR3 bases are TGTGCCAGCAGCCTGGACAGTCAAGAGACCCAGTACTTC. Amino acids: CASSLDSQETQYF. The rearrangement uses TRBV7-9 and TRBJ2-5; tentative D call: TRBD1 (6 bases). This CDR3 contains 13 residues. CDR1 SEHNR and CDR2 FQNEAQ come from the germline V gene (reference sequence). V was pared by 5 bases and J by 2 bases, with 9 bases between. Drawing the rest from reference TRBV7-9 and TRBJ2-5, the complete variable domain is DTGVSQNPRHKITKRGQNVTFRCDPISEHNRLYWYRQTLGQGPEFLTYFQNEAQLEKSRLLSDRFSAERPKGSFSTLEIQRTEQGDSAMYLCASSLDSQETQYFGPGTRLLVL.

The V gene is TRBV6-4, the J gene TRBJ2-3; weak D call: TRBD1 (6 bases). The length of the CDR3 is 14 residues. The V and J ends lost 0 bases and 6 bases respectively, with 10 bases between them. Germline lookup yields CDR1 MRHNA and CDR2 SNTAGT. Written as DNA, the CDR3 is TGTGCCAGCAGTGACTCGGGGGCTGCCGATACGCAGTATTTT. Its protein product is CASSDSGAADTQYF.

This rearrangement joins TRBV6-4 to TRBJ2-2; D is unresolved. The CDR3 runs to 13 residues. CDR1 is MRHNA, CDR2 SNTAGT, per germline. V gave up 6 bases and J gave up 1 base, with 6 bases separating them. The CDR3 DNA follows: TGTGCCAGCAGCCACAGGAACACCGGGGAGCTGTTTTTT. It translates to CASSHRNTGELFF.

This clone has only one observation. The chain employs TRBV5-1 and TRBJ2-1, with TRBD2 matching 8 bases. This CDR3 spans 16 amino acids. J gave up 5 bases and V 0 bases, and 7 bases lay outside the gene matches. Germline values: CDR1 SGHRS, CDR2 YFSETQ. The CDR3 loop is CASSLAGGGSNNEQFF. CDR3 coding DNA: TGCGCCAGCAGCTTGGCCGGGGGGGGGAGCAACAATGAGCAGTTCTTC.

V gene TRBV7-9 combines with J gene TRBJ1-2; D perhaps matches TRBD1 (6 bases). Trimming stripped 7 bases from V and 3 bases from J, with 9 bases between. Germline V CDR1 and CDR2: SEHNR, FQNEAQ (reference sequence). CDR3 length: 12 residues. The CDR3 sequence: CASKGGDYGYTF. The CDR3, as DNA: TGTGCCAGCAAAGGGGGGGACTATGGCTACACCTTC.

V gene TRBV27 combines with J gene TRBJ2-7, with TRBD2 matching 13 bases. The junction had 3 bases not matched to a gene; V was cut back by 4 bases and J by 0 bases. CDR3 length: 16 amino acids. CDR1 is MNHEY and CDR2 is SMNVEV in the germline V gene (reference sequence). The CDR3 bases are TGTGCCAGCAGTTCGAGGACTAGCGGGAGCTCCTACGAGCAGTACTTC. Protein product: CASSSRTSGSSYEQYF.

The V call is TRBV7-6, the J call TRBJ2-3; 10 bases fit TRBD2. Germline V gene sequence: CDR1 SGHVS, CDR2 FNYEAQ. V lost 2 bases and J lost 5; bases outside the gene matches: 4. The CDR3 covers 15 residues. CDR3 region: CASSLRVAGGDTQYF. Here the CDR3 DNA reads TGTGCCAGCAGCTTAAGAGTAGCGGGGGGAGATACGCAGTATTTT. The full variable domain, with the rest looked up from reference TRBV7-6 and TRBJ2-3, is GAGVSQSPRYKVTKRGQDVALRCDPISGHVSLYWYRQALGQGPEFLTYFNYEAQQDKSGLPNDRFSAERPEGSISTLTIQRTEQRDSAMYRCASSLRVAGGDTQYFGPGTRLTVL.

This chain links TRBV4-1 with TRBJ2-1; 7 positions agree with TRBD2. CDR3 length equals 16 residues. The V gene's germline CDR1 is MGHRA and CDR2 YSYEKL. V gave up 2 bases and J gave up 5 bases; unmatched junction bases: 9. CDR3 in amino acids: CASSQHAGLVDNEQFF. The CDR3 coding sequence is TGCGCCAGCAGCCAACATGCCGGACTAGTAGACAATGAGCAGTTCTTC.

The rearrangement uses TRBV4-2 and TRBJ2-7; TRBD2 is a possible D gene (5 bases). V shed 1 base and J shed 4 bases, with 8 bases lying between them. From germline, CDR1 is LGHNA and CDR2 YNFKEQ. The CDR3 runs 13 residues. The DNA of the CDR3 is TGTGCCAGCAGCCAAGTCGGGGAATACGAGCAGTACTTC. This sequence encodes CASSQVGEYEQYF.

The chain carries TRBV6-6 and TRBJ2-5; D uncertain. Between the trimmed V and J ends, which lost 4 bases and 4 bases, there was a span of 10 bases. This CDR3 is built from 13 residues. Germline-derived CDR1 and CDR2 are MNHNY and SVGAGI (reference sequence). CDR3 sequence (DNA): TGTGCCAGCAGTTCAGGCGTTGGAGAGACCCAGTACTTC. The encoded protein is CASSSGVGETQYF.

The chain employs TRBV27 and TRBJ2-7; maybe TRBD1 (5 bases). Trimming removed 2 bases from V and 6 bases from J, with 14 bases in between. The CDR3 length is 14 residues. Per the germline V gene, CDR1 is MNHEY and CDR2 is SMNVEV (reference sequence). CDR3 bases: TGTGCCAGCAGTTTAAGTACAGGTGCCTCCGAGCAGTACTTC. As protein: CASSLSTGASEQYF.

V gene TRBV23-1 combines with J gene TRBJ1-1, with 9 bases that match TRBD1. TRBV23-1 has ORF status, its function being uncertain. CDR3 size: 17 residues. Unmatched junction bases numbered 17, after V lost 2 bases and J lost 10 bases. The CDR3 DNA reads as TGCGCCAGCAGTCAAGTAATCGGTAGGGACAGGGATCTTGGAGCTTTCTTT. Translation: CASSQVIGRDRDLGAFF.

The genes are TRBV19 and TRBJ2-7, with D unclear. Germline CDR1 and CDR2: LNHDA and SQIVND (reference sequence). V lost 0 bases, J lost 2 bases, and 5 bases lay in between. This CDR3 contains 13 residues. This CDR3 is CASSIDLPYEQYF. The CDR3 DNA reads TGTGCCAGTAGTATAGATCTCCCCTACGAGCAGTACTTC.

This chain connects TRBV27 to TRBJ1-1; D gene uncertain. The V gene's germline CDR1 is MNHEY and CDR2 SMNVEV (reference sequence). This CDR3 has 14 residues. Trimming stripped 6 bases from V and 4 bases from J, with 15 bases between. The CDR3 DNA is TGTGCCAGCAGCCGGGTCGCATTAGGCACTGAAGCTTTCTTT. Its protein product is CASSRVALGTEAFF.

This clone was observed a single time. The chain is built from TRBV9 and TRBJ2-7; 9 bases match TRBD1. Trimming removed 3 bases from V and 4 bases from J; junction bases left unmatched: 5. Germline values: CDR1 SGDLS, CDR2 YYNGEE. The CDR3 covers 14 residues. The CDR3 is CASSAGQGGYEQYF. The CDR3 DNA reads TGTGCCAGCAGCGCGGGACAGGGTGGTTACGAGCAGTACTTC. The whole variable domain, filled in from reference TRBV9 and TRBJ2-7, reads DSGVTQTPKHLITATGQRVTLRCSPRSGDLSVYWYQQSLDQGLQFLIQYYNGEERAKGNILERFSAQQFPDLHSELNLSSLELGDSALYFCASSAGQGGYEQYFGPGTRLTVT.

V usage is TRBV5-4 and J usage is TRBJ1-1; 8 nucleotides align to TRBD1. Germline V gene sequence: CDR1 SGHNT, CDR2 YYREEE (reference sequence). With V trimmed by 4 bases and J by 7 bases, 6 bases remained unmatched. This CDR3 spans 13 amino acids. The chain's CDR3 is CASSGDRRGEAFF. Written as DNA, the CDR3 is TGTGCCAGCAGCGGGGACAGGCGAGGTGAAGCTTTCTTT.